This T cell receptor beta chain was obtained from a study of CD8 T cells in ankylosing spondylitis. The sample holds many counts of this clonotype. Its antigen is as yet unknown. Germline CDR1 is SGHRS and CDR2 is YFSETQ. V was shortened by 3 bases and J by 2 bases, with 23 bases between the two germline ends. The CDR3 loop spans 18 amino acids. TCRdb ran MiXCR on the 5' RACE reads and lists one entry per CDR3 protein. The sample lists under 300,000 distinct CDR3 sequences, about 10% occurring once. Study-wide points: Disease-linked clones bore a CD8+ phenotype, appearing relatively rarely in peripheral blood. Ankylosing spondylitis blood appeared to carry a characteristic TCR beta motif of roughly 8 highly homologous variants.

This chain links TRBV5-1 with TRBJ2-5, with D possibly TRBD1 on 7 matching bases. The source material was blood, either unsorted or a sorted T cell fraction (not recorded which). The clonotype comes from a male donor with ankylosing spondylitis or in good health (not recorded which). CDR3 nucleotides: TGCGCCAGCAGCTGGCCGGGGTGGCACAGGGGAGGACAAGAGACCCAGTACTTC. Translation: CASSWPGWHRGGQETQYF.